A single sample is the source of the 12 T cell receptor beta chains below, sequenced in a study of T cell repertoires in cytomegalovirus infection. One entry per CDR3 protein results from TCRdb running MiXCR on the reads. The top ten clones hold about 4.6% of a sample with under 200,000 distinct CDR3 sequences, nearly 9.5% of them seen once. Sequenced material: PBMCs. These receptors were taken from a human donor in good health (CMV status not recorded). Some clones in this sample may be carry-over from other donors' samples.

This clonotype was seen at least ten times. The chain links TRBV19 to TRBJ2-4; TRBD2 is a possible D gene (6 bases). The CDR3 has 17 amino acids. Germline V gene lookup returns CDR1 LNHDA and CDR2 SQIVND (reference sequence). Trimming left V 2 bases short and J 9 bases short, with 23 bases between. CDR3 DNA sequence: TGTGCCAGTAGTATAAGCCGGGGCCGCGGGAATGAGGTCATTCAGTACTTC. As protein: CASSISRGRGNEVIQYF.

This clonotype was recorded many times. The chain carries TRBV11-2 and TRBJ1-2, with D uncertain. Germline CDR1 is SGHAT and CDR2 is FQNNGV. The V end lost 0 bases, the J end lost 8 bases, and 7 bases lay between the germline ends. This CDR3 is built from 12 residues. As DNA, the CDR3 is TGTGCCAGCAGCTTAGAGGTGTCGGGCTACACCTTC. The encoded protein is CASSLEVSGYTF.

This clonotype was seen repeatedly, ten times or more. This chain uses TRBV20-1 with TRBJ1-3; D not resolved. CDR3 size: 13 residues. Trimming shortened V by 1 base and J by 4 bases, and 8 bases separated the two germline ends. Germline CDR1 DFQATT, CDR2 SNEGSKA (reference sequence). The CDR3, as DNA: TGCAGTGCTAGAGGTGGTGCAGGAAACACCATATATTTT. Its protein is CSARGGAGNTIYF.

The chain has TRBV11-2 and TRBJ1-3; a weak D match, TRBD1 (5 bases). The V and J ends lost 4 bases and 3 bases respectively, with 13 bases between them. The CDR3 runs to 15 residues. In germline, CDR1 is SGHAT, CDR2 FQNNGV. The chain's CDR3 is CASSSIRGFGNTIYF. CDR3 DNA sequence: TGTGCCAGCAGCTCAATCCGGGGCTTTGGAAACACCATATATTTT.

On this clonotype: With a much larger clone just one base away, this may be a read error. The gene calls are TRBV5-6 and TRBJ1-1; D unresolved. The CDR3 loop spans 11 amino acids. V dropped 6 bases and J dropped 1 base, with 4 bases sitting between them. The V gene's germline CDR1 is SGHDT and CDR2 YYEEEE. The CDR3 region is CASIGNTEAFF. The CDR3 DNA reads as TGTGCCAGCATAGGGAACACTGAAGCTTTCTTT.

This clonotype was detected only a few times. The V and J genes are TRBV9 and TRBJ2-7; no definite D call. Germline assignment: CDR1 SGDLS and CDR2 YYNGEE. The CDR3 extends over 12 amino acids. V lost 4 bases, J lost 3 bases, and 8 bases lay in between. The CDR3 nucleotides read TGTGCCAGCAGCCCTAACAACTACGAGCAGTACTTC. The encoded protein is CASSPNNYEQYF.

With respect to this clonotype: A clone one base away is much larger, so this may be a read error. The CDR3 DNA is TGTGCCACCAGTTATTTCCGCCTAGAGGGGACCAATGCGCAGTTCTTC. This sequence encodes CATSYFRLEGTNAQFF. The J gene is TRBJ2-1, the V gene TRBV24-1; D is tentatively TRBD1 or TRBD2 (5 bases each). In germline, CDR1 is KGHDR, CDR2 SFDVKD. The CDR3 is made up of 16 amino acids.

In this sample, this clonotype turned up a few times. The J gene is TRBJ1-2, the V gene TRBV29-1; no firm D call. This CDR3 has 12 residues. The germline V and J ends were trimmed by 3 bases and 4 bases, with 9 bases remaining between them. Germline values: CDR1 SQVTM, CDR2 ANQGSEA. CDR3 sequence reads: CSVDWASYGYTF. In nucleotides, the CDR3 is TGCAGCGTTGACTGGGCCTCCTATGGCTACACCTTC.

This clonotype was detected a few times. This rearrangement joins TRBV2 to TRBJ1-1; D is perhaps TRBD1 (5 bases). Germline assignment: CDR1 SNHLY and CDR2 FYNNEI. V lost 6 bases, J lost 6 bases, and 17 bases lay in between. CDR3 length: 14 amino acids. The CDR3 spells CASRTQGPSPEAFF. The CDR3 DNA reads TGTGCCAGCAGAACGCAGGGCCCCTCCCCTGAAGCTTTCTTT.

The table lists this clonotype with many counts. V usage is TRBV7-2 and J usage is TRBJ1-3; 7 nucleotides align to TRBD1. The V segment lost 5 bases and the J segment 0 bases; nucleotides outside the gene matches: 4. This CDR3 comprises 15 residues. Germline CDR1 is SGHTA and CDR2 is FQGNSA. The CDR3 loop is CASSLDRNSGNTIYF. CDR3 in DNA: TGTGCCAGCAGCCTGGACAGGAACTCTGGAAACACCATATATTTT.

This clonotype turned up a few times. CDR3 loop: CASSQSPPGQGAGELFF. CDR3 nucleotide sequence: TGTGCCAGCAGCCAATCCCCTCCGGGACAGGGGGCCGGGGAGCTGTTTTTT. The chain combines TRBV6-2 or TRBV6-3 with TRBJ2-2; 11 nucleotides align to TRBD1. V trimming: 6 bases; J trimming: 6 bases; junction bases outside the gene matches: 12. The CDR3 runs 17 residues. The germline V gene has CDR1 MNHEY and CDR2 SVGEGT.

The chain uses TRBV28 and TRBJ2-5; 9 bases are shared with TRBD2. Germline V gene sequence: CDR1 MDHEN, CDR2 SYDVKM. This CDR3 has 16 amino acids. Trimming cost V 2 bases and J 5 bases; bases outside gene matches: 9. The CDR3 sequence is CASSLDSGTSRETQYF. The CDR3 DNA sequence: TGTGCCAGCAGTTTAGATAGTGGGACTAGCCGCGAGACCCAGTACTTC.